The rows below give T cell receptor beta chains drawn from one sample of a study of CD8+ T cells in alopecia areata. Repertoires were generated with immunoSEQ multiplex PCR, while TCRdb's copy carries only in-frame clones and drops some. The sample lists some 100,000 clones, around 58% occurring once. Sequencing was performed on CD8+ T cells sorted from blood, taken at week 4, from a patient treated with tofacitinib. The source is a human donor with alopecia areata. Each CDR3 is given with its conserved first and last residue. A D gene is named only where the DNA matches it firmly. The size field is filled for only some rows; it gives once, few, many or a size class.

CDR3: CAWSGGQLNQPQHF
DNA: TGTGCCTGGAGTGGAGGACAACTAAATCAGCCCCAGCATTTT
V: TRBV30
J: TRBJ1-5
size: few
D: -

CDR3: CSVVGGADTQYF
DNA: TGCAGCGTTGTAGGGGGAGCAGATACGCAGTATTTT
V: TRBV29-1
J: TRBJ2-3
size: -
D: -

CDR3: CSVEEVTGGTAYNEQFF
DNA: TGCAGCGTTGAAGAGGTGACCGGGGGGACGGCCTACAATGAGCAGTTCTTC
V: TRBV29-1
J: TRBJ2-1
size: few
D: TRBD2

CDR3: CAWSAGYSSYNEQFF
DNA: TGTGCCTGGAGTGCTGGCTACAGCTCCTACAATGAGCAGTTCTTC
V: TRBV30
J: TRBJ2-1
size: -
D: -

CDR3: CAWGGLLNEQFF
DNA: TGTGCCTGGGGGGGACTATTGAATGAGCAGTTCTTC
V: TRBV30
J: TRBJ2-1
size: -
D: TRBD2

CDR3: CASSPQNYNNEQFF
DNA: TGTGCCAGCTCACCACAAAACTATAACAATGAGCAGTTCTTC
V: TRBV18
J: TRBJ2-1
size: few
D: -

CDR3: CASRSTGELFF
DNA: TGTGCCAGCAGATCGACCGGGGAGCTGTTTTTT
V: TRBV6-4
J: TRBJ2-2
size: -
D: -

CDR3: CATSNGGAKETQYF
DNA: TGTGCCACCAGCAACGGGGGGGCAAAAGAGACCCAGTACTTC
V: TRBV15
J: TRBJ2-5
size: -
D: TRBD2

CDR3: CASSTTTGAIDGYTF
DNA: TGTGCCAGCAGTACAACGACAGGGGCAATAGATGGCTACACCTTC
V: TRBV6-5
J: TRBJ1-2
size: medium-sized
D: TRBD1

CDR3: CASSLDREIYEQYF
DNA: TGTGCCAGCAGCTTGGACAGAGAAATCTACGAGCAGTACTTC
V: TRBV13
J: TRBJ2-7
size: -
D: -

CDR3: CAWRQGAGTDTQYF
DNA: TGTGCCTGGAGGCAGGGGGCCGGTACAGATACGCAGTATTTT
V: TRBV30
J: TRBJ2-3
size: -
D: TRBD1

CDR3: CASSLADRDSPLHF
DNA: TGTGCCAGCAGCCTCGCGGACAGGGATTCACCCCTCCACTTT
V: TRBV9
J: TRBJ1-6
size: -
D: TRBD1

CDR3: CASSVTGESGNTIYF
DNA: TGTGCCAGCAGCGTTACAGGGGAGTCGGGAAACACCATATATTTT
V: TRBV9
J: TRBJ1-3
size: -
D: TRBD1

CDR3: CASSPQQGAYNEQFF
DNA: TGCGCCAGCAGTCCACAACAGGGTGCCTACAATGAGCAGTTCTTC
V: TRBV5-1
J: TRBJ2-1
size: -
D: -

CDR3: CATSGRQSFSGNTIYF
DNA: TGTGCCACCAGCGGACGACAATCCTTCTCTGGAAACACCATATATTTT
V: TRBV15
J: TRBJ1-3
size: -
D: -

CDR3: CASSLAGGPPGADTQYF
DNA: TGTGCCAGCAGCTTAGCGGGGGGACCCCCCGGTGCAGATACGCAGTATTTT
V: TRBV7-9
J: TRBJ2-3
size: -
D: -

CDR3: CASSPDRAHHEQYF
DNA: TGCGCCAGCAGCCCGGACAGGGCGCACCACGAGCAGTACTTC
V: TRBV5-1
J: TRBJ2-7
size: few
D: TRBD1

CDR3: CASSPAGLANEQFF
DNA: TGCGCCAGCAGCCCCGCAGGGCTTGCCAATGAGCAGTTCTTC
V: TRBV4-3
J: TRBJ2-1
size: -
D: -

CDR3: CAISESTGGESSYEQYF
DNA: TGTGCCATCAGTGAGTCCACAGGGGGAGAAAGCTCCTACGAGCAGTACTTC
V: TRBV10-3
J: TRBJ2-7
size: -
D: TRBD1

CDR3: CAWNSGYTEAFF
DNA: TGTGCCTGGAACTCGGGCTACACTGAAGCTTTCTTT
V: TRBV30
J: TRBJ1-1
size: -
D: -

CDR3: CASSSRGGGELKAFF
DNA: TGTGCCAGCAGCTCCAGAGGGGGGGGAGAGCTGAAAGCTTTCTTT
V: TRBV7-8
J: TRBJ1-1
size: -
D: -

CDR3: CSVERNTEAFF
DNA: TGCAGCGTTGAAAGGAACACTGAAGCTTTCTTT
V: TRBV29-1
J: TRBJ1-1
size: -
D: -

CDR3: CSVVGVDGYTF
DNA: TGCAGCGTTGTGGGGGTAGATGGCTACACCTTC
V: TRBV29-1
J: TRBJ1-2
size: -
D: -

CDR3: CASSVSADEQFF
DNA: TGTGCCAGCAGCGTTAGCGCCGATGAGCAGTTCTTC
V: TRBV7-9
J: TRBJ2-1
size: -
D: -

CDR3: CAITRQGGGSYEQYF
DNA: TGTGCCATCACCAGACAGGGCGGTGGCTCCTACGAGCAGTACTTC
V: TRBV10-3
J: TRBJ2-7
size: few
D: TRBD1

CDR3: CSVRGPGGGYTF
DNA: TGCAGCGTGAGGGGACCGGGAGGTGGCTACACCTTC
V: TRBV29-1
J: TRBJ1-2
size: -
D: -

CDR3: CSVEDRERVREQFF
DNA: TGCAGCGTTGAAGATCGGGAGCGGGTTCGAGAGCAGTTCTTC
V: TRBV29-1
J: TRBJ2-1
size: -
D: -

CDR3: CAWNLGDSGGQYF
DNA: TGTGCCTGGAACCTGGGGGACAGCGGGGGCCAGTACTTC
V: TRBV30
J: TRBJ2-5
size: -
D: -

CDR3: CASSPSSTGELFF
DNA: TGTGCCAGCAGTCCTTCTTCCACCGGGGAGCTGTTTTTT
V: TRBV27
J: TRBJ2-2
size: -
D: -

CDR3: CASSFRAGETQYF
DNA: TGTGCCAGCAGCTTCAGGGCGGGAGAGACCCAGTACTTC
V: TRBV13
J: TRBJ2-5
size: -
D: -

CDR3: CAWEPSGGSTDTQYF
DNA: TGTGCCTGGGAACCAAGCGGGGGGAGCACAGATACGCAGTATTTT
V: TRBV30
J: TRBJ2-3
size: few
D: TRBD2

CDR3: CAWGDRSSYEQYF
DNA: TGTGCCTGGGGGGACAGGAGCTCCTACGAGCAGTACTTC
V: TRBV30
J: TRBJ2-7
size: few
D: TRBD1

CDR3: CASSEWTSGQSTDTQYF
DNA: TGTGCCAGCAGTGAATGGACTAGCGGACAGAGCACAGATACGCAGTATTTT
V: TRBV25-1
J: TRBJ2-3
size: few
D: TRBD2

CDR3: CSVRGAGTNEKLFF
DNA: TGCAGCGTTCGGGGGGCTGGGACTAATGAAAAACTGTTTTTT
V: TRBV29-1
J: TRBJ1-4
size: -
D: -

CDR3: CASSLMASGTYEQYF
DNA: TGTGCCAGCAGCTTAATGGCTAGCGGTACCTACGAGCAGTACTTC
V: TRBV7-8
J: TRBJ2-7
size: -
D: TRBD2

CDR3: CASSPDQRGYEQYF
DNA: TGTGCCAGCAGCCCGGACCAGCGGGGCTACGAGCAGTACTTC
V: TRBV11-2
J: TRBJ2-7
size: -
D: TRBD2

CDR3: CASSPTSGDQETQYF
DNA: TGTGCCAGCAGTCCTACTAGCGGGGACCAAGAGACCCAGTACTTC
V: TRBV6-5
J: TRBJ2-5
size: -
D: TRBD2